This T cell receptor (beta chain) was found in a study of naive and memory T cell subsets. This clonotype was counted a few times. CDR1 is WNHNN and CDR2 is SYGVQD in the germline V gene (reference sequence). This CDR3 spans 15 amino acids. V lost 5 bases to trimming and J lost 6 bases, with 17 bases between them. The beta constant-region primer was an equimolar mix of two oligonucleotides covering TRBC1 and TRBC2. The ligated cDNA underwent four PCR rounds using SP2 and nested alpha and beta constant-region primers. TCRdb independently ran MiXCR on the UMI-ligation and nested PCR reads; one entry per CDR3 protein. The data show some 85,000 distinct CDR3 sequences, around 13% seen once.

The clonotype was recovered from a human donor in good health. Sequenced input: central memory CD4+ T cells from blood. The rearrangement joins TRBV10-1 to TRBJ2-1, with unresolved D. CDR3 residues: CASSLGSRGINEQFF. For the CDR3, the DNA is TGCGCCAGCAGTTTGGGCAGTAGAGGTATCAATGAGCAGTTCTTC.